The TCR beta chain described here comes from a study of PD-L1 blockade in urothelial cancer. The wider study: Patients previously received 0 to 3 chemotherapy regimens. T cells numbered a median of about 150,000 in the blood samples.

The table came from immunoSEQ multiplex PCR; TCRdb's copy has only in-frame clones and leaves some out. The sample lists roughly 50,000 clones; approximately 72% were seen once. Time point of the sample: pretreatment peripheral blood. CDR1 SGDLS and CDR2 YYNGEE come from the germline V gene. The CDR3 runs to 15 residues. V shed 4 bases and J 5 bases; nucleotides not matched to a gene: 8. The sequence was obtained from a man in his 70s with urothelial cancer. This chain uses TRBV9 with TRBJ1-4, with TRBD1 matching over 7 bases. The source material was PBMCs, sampled around atezolizumab (anti-PD-L1) treatment. As DNA, the CDR3 is TGTGCCAGCAGCCAATGGGGGACAGTCAATGAAAAACTGTTTTTT. Its translation: CASSQWGTVNEKLFF.